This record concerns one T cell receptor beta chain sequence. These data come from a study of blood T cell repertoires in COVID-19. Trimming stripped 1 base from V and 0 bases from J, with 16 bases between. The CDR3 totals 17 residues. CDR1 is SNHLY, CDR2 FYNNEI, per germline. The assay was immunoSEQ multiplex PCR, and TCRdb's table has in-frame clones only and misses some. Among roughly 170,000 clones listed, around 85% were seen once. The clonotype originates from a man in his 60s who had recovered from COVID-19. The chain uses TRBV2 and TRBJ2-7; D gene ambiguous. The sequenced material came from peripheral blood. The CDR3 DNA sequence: TGTGCCAGCAGTGAAGGTGAGTGGTGGAGCATCTCCTACGAGCAGTACTTC. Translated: CASSEGEWWSISYEQYF.